This TCR beta chain was captured in a study of beta chain features in type 1 diabetes. Study conclusions and caveats: Since sequencing was performed on cDNA, cells with high TCR expression could be over-represented. Across all four CD4+ subsets, people with type 1 diabetes showed modestly shorter TCRB CDR3s.

The authors reverse transcribed all of the isolated RNA, so sequencing captured expressed TCRB transcripts. Naive, central memory and regulatory T cell samples averaged about 3.57 million reads. Here immunoSEQ multiplex PCR was the method, and the copy in TCRdb shows in-frame clones only, minus some. Of 200,000 to 250,000 clones listed, around 16% were seen once; the top ten hold roughly 0.08%. Each donor gave one heparinised blood draw averaging around 120 mL. CD4+ naive, central memory, regulatory and stem cell-like memory cells were sorted via CD45RO/CCR7/CD25/CD127/CD95/CD27. Trimming removed 3 bases at V and 5 bases at J, with 5 bases between. The CDR3 loop spans 11 amino acids. The germline V gene has CDR1 SQVTM and CDR2 ANQGSEA. This clone was recorded a few times. What it binds is not known.

The sequencing input was naive CD4+ T cells from blood. The rearrangement uses TRBV29-1 and TRBJ2-1; D gene ambiguous. This TCR was recovered from a man aged 25-40 years with type 1 diabetes. Here the CDR3 reads CSVEPDNEQFF. For the CDR3, the DNA is TGCAGCGTTGAGCCCGACAATGAGCAGTTCTTC.